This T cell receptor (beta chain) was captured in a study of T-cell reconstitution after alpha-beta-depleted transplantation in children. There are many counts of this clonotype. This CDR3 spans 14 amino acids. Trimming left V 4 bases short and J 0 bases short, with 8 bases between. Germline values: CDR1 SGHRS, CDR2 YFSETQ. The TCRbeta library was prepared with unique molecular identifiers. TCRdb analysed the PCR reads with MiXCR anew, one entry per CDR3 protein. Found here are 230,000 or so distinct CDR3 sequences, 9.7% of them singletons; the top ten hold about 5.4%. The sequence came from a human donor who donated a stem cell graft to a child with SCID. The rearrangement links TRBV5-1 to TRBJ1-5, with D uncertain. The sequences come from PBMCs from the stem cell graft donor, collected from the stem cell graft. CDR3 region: CASSLGYSNQPQHF. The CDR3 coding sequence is TGCGCCAGCAGCCTGGGGTATAGCAATCAGCCCCAGCATTTT.